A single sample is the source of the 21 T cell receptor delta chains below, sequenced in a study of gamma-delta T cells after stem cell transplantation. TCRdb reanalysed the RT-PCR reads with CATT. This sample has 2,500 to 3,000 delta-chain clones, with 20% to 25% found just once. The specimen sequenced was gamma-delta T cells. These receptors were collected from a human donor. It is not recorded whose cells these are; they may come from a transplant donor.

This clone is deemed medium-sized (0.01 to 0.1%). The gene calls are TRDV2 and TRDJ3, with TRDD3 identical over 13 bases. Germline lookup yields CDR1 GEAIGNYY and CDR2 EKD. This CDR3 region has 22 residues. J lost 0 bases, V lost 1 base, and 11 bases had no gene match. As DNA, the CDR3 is TGTGCCTGTGACACAGTACTGGGGGATACGCGTCGAAGCTCCTGGGACACCCGACAGATGTTTTTC. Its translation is CACDTVLGDTRRSSWDTRQMFF.

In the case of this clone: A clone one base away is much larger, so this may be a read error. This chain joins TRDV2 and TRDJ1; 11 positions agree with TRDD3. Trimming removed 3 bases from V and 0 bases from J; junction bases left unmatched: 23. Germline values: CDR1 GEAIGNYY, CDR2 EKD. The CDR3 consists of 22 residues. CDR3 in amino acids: CACDPVRGLRGLGDTYTDKLIF. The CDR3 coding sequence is TGTGCCTGTGACCCCGTTCGTGGTCTCCGTGGTCTGGGGGATACTTACACCGATAAACTCATCTTT.

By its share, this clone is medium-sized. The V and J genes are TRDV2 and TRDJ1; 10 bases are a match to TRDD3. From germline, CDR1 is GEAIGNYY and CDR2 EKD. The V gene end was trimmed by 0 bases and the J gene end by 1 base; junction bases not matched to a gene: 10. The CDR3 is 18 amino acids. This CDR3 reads CACDTLEGGDTPTDKLIF. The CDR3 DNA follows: TGTGCCTGTGACACCCTCGAGGGGGGGGATACGCCCACCGATAAACTCATCTTT.

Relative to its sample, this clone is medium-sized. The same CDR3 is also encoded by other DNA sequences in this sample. The CDR3 DNA is TGTGCCTGTGACGTACTGGGGGATACCACCGATAAACTCATCTTT. This codes for CACDVLGDTTDKLIF. The gene calls are TRDV2 and TRDJ1; 12 nucleotides line up with TRDD3. In germline, CDR1 is GEAIGNYY, CDR2 EKD. The CDR3 runs to 15 residues. V was pared by 3 bases and J by 1 base, with 2 bases of the junction left unmatched.

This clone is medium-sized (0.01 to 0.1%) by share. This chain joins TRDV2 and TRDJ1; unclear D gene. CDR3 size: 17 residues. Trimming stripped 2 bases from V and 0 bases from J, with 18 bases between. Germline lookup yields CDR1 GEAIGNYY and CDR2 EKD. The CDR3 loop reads CACDRLSATTYTDKLIF. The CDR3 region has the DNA TGTGCCTGTGACAGATTGAGTGCGACGACCTACACCGATAAACTCATCTTT.

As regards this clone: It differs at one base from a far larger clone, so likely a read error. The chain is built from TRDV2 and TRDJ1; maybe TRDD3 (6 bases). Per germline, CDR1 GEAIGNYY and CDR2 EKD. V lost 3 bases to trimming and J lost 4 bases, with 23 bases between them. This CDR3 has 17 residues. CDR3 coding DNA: TGTGCCTGTGACGGGTTAGCTGGGGACAATGGGGGCGATAAACTCATCTTT. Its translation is CACDGLAGDNGGDKLIF.

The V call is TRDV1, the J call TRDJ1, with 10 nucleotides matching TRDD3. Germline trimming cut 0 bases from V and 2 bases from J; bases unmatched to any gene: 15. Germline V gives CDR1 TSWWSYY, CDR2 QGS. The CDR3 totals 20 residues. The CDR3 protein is CALGELGLPTVLGDTDKLIF. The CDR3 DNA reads TGTGCTCTTGGGGAACTTGGTCTTCCTACAGTACTGGGGGATACCGATAAACTCATCTTT.

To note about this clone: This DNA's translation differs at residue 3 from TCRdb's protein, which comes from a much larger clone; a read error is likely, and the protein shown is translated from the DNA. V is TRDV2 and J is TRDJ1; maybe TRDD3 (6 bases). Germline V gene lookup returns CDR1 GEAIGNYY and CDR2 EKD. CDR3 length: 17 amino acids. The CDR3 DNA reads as TGTGCCGGTGACACCCTCTGGGGAATAAGGGACACCGATAAACTCATCTTT. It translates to CAGDTLWGIRDTDKLIF.

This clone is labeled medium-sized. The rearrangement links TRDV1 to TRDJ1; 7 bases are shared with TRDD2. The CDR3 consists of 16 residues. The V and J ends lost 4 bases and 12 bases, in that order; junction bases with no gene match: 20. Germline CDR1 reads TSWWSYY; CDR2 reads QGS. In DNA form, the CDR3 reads TGTGCTCTTGGGGGGTTCGCCTTCCTCTCCTTTCTGGGCATCATCTTT. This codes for CALGGFAFLSFLGIIF.

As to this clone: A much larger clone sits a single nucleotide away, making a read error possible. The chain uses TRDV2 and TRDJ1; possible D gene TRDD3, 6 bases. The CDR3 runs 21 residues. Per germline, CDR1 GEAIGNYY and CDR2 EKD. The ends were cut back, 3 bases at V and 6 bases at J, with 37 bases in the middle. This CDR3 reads CACDGVASLTGGGGPPNKLIF. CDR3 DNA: TGTGCCTGTGACGGCGTTGCCTCTTTAACTGGAGGAGGGGGACCCCCAAATAAACTCATCTTT.

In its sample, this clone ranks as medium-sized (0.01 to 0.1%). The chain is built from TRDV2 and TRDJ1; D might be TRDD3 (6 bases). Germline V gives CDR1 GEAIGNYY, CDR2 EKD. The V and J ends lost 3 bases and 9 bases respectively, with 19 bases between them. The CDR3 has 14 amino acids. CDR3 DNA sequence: TGTGCCTGTGACTCGCTGGGGACCACAAGGGAACTCATCTTT. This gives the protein CACDSLGTTRELIF.

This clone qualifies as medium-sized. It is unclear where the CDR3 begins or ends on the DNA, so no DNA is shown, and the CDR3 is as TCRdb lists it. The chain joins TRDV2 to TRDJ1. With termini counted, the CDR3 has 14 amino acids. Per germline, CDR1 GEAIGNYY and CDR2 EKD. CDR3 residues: CACDPISVVDKLIF.

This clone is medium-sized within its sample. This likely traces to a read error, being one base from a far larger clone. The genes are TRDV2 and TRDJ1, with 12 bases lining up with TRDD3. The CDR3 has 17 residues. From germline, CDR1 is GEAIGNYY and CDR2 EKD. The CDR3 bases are TGTGCCTGTGATCAACTGGGGGATACAGGCTCCACCGATAAATTCATCTTT. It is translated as CACDQLGDTGSTDKFIF.

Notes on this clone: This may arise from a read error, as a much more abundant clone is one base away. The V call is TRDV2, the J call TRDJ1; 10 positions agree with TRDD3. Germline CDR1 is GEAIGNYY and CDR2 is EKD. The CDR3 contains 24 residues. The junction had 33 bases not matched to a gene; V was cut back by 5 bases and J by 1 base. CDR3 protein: CACASLSYPARRTGGSLPTDKLIF. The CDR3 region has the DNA TGTGCCTGTGCCTCCCTTTCCTATCCCGCCCGCCGTACTGGGGGATCCTTGCCCACCGATAAACTCATCTTT.

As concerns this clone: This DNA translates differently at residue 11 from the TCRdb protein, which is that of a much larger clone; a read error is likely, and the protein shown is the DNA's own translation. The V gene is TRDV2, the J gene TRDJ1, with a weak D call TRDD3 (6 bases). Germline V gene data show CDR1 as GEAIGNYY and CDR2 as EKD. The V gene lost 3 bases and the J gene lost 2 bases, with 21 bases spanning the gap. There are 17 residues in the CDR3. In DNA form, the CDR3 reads TGTGCCTGTGACTCGTTAGGGGAGGATACTCAGACCGATAAACTCATCTTT. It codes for CACDSLGEDTQTDKLIF.

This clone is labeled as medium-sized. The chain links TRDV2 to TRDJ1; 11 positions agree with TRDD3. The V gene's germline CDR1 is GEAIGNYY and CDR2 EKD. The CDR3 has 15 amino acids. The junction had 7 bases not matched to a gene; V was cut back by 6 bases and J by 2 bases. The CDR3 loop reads CACNRLGDMTDKLIF. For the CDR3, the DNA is TGTGCCTGTAATCGACTGGGGGATATGACCGATAAACTCATCTTT.

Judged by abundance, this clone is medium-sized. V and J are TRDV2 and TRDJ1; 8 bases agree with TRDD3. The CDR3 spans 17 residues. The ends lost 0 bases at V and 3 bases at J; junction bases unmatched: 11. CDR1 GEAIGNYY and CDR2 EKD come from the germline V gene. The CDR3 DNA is TGTGCCTGTGACACCTTAGTGGGGGATGCGGGGGCCGATAAACTCATCTTT. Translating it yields CACDTLVGDAGADKLIF.

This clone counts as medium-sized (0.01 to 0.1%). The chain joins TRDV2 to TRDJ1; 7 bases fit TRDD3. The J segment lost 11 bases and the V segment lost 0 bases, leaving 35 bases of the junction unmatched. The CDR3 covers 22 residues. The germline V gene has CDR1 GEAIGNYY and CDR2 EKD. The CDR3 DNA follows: TGTGCCTGTGACACCGTGTTAAGCGGCAGGAGGGAGGCAGAGGGGGATCTAGGAAGGCTCATCTTT. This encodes CACDTVLSGRREAEGDLGRLIF.

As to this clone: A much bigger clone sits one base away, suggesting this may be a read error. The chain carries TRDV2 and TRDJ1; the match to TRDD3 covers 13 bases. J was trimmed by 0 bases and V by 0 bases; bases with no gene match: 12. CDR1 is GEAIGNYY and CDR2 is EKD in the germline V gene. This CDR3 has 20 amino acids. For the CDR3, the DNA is TGTGCCTGTGACACCCTTGCACTGGGGGATACGGGAGGGTACACCGATAAACTCATCTTT. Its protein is CACDTLALGDTGGYTDKLIF.

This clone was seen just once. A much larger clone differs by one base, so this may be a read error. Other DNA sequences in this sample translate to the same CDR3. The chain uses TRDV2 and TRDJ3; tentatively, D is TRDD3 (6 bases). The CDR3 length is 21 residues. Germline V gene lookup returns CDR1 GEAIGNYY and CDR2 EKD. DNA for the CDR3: TGTGCCTGTGACACAACGGAGTCCGGGACTTGGGGGTCCTGGGACACACGACAGATGTTTTTC. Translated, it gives CACDTTESGTWGSWDTRQMFF.

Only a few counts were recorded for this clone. The CDR3 nucleotides are TGTGCCTGTGACTCTGTGGGGGATACGCGAGGGAACACCGATAAACTCATCTTT. It translates to CACDSVGDTRGNTDKLIF. The chain uses TRDV2 and TRDJ1, with 11 bases matching TRDD3. J gave up 0 bases and V 3 bases, and 11 bases lay outside the gene matches. The CDR3 runs to 18 residues. Germline V gives CDR1 GEAIGNYY, CDR2 EKD.